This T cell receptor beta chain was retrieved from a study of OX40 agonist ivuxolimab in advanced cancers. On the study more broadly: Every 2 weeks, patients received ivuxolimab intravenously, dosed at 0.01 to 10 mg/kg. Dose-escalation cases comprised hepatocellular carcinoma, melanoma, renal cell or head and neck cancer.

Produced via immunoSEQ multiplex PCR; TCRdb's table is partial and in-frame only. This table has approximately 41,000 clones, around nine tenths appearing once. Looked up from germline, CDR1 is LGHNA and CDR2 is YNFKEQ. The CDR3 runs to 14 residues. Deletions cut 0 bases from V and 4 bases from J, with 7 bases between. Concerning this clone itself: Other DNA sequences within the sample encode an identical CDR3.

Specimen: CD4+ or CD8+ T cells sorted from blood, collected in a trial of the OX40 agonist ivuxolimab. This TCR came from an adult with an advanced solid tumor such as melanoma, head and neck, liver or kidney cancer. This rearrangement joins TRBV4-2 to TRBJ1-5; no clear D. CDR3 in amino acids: CASSQEWGNQPQHF. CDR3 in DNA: TGTGCCAGCAGCCAAGAATGGGGTAATCAGCCCCAGCATTTT.